Sequencing of this TCR beta chain was carried out in a study of T cells after posttransplantation cyclophosphamide. Study results and limitations: Recipient CMV seropositivity and CMV reactivation strongly tracked TRB clonality. Tissue-infiltrating T cells from skin or gut overlapped little with blood T cells.

A marrow graft followed busulfan-fludarabine conditioning, with cyclophosphamide on days +3 and +4. Generated by immunoSEQ multiplex PCR, the TCRdb table keeps only in-frame clones and is missing some. The table has 35,000 to 50,000 clones, about 92% seen once. This CDR3 has 12 residues. Germline V CDR1 and CDR2: SGHRS, YFSETQ. V was cut by 0 bases and J by 7 bases, with 8 bases left in between. About this clone itself: Its antigen remains unidentified.

The sequence derives from a male patient aged 60 to 75 who received an allogeneic stem cell transplant from a related donor and was CMV-positive. The graft donor may have given rise to some T cells. The sequencing used PBMCs, collected around 67 days after allogeneic stem cell transplant with posttransplant cyclophosphamide. J is TRBJ2-7 and V is TRBV5-1; D remains ambiguous. In DNA form, the CDR3 reads TGCGCCAGCAGCTTGGCGAGCTCTGAGCAGTACTTC. It encodes CASSLASSEQYF.